This paragraph covers one T cell receptor beta chain sequence. This receptor's antigen is unknown. No qualities accompany the bases; no much larger clone lies one base away. These data come from a study of blood T cell repertoires in COVID-19 (TCRdb year 2020). About the full investigation: Collaborator samples came from the United States, Italy and Spain and covered acute and convalescent phases of COVID-19. The prospective study material was composed of cDNA or gDNA derived from T cells, B-cell-depleted T cells, or PBMCs. Subjects who had been exposed to COVID-19, were actively infected with it, or had recovered from it provided the deeply sampled blood TCRbeta repertoires that made up the dataset. The repertoires were released in a freely available public database meant as a resource for research on the immune response to SARS-CoV-2. Samples came from the ongoing ImmuneRACE study (first 160 participants) plus 1,254 subjects from 6 global collaborators. Sample metadata almost always included a de-identified subject ID, COVID-19 status, age in years and sex. HLA class I and class II types, where available, came from metadata supplied by the sample provider rather than from assay-based typing.

Trimming removed 6 bases from V and 0 bases from J; the gene matches leave 4 bases unexplained. Reading the germline V gene gives CDR1 MNHEY and CDR2 SVGAGI. The CDR3 contains 15 residues, cysteine and phenylalanine counted. The kept DNA is CDR3 alone, 45 bases in frame from the first base. Collaborating institutions collected whole blood in K2EDTA tubes following their own protocols. Collaborator samples were shipped for TCRbeta analysis as frozen whole blood, isolated PBMCs, or DNA extracted from either sample type. TCRbeta CDR3 regions were amplified from genomic DNA by means of the immunoSEQ Assay, a bias-controlled multiplex PCR. Per the original workflow: The number of nucleated cells in each sample was estimated from the amplification of reference gene primers within the assay. To quantify the absolute abundance of each unique TCRbeta CDR3 rearrangement, sequence reads were collapsed and filtered. For each sample, productive Simpson clonality was calculated as the square root of Simpson's diversity index across productive rearrangements. Entries here come from immuneACCESS through TCRdb and include only in-frame sequences with V and J called. Some clones fail to appear in such tables; in the studies checked, an unresolved V gene covers under half of the shortfall, and the cause of the remainder is unknown. Clonal size and the V and J genes are those of that table, whereas D and trimming came from the DNA. The sample profile shows some 390,000 clones; more than 85% of them were found once. Around 2.9% of the sample belongs to the ten largest clones.

The investigation overall reported the following: The amount of clinical and demographic metadata varied by source and participant and was provided uncurated.

The chain is assembled from TRBV6-5 and TRBJ2-1; 8 bases in the junction line up with TRBD2. The material sequenced was peripheral blood. The TCR comes from a human donor in a cohort sampled during active COVID-19. The DNA sequence is as follows: TGTGCCAGCAGATCAACTAGCGGCTCCTACAATGAGCAGTTCTTC. Translation gives CASRSTSGSYNEQFF.